Listed below are T cell receptor beta chains from one sample, sequenced in a study of graft-versus-host responses after intestinal transplantation. The table came from immunoSEQ multiplex PCR; TCRdb's copy has only in-frame clones and leaves some out. The sample has tens of thousands of clones; 84% are singletons. Their specific antigens are unknown. This material consisted of unstimulated CD4+ T cells sorted from spleen or lymph node cells, taken before transplant. These TCRs come from a human donor who was the organ donor for an intestinal transplant. Each CDR3 is given with its conserved first and last residue. D genes are given only for firm matches. A clone size is listed for some rows: how often the clone was seen (once, few, many), or a class if it is expanded.

clone_size	j_call	d_call	v_call	cdr3_aa	cdr3_nt
-	TRBJ2-1	-	TRBV27	CASSSRLWSLNEQFF	TGTGCCAGCAGTTCTCGTCTGTGGAGTTTGAATGAGCAGTTCTTC
-	TRBJ2-2	-	TRBV27	CATRQEANTGELFF	TGTGCCACCCGACAGGAGGCGAACACCGGGGAGCTGTTTTTT
-	TRBJ2-4	-	TRBV9	CASSVATTGSIQYF	TGTGCCAGCAGCGTAGCTACGACAGGAAGCATTCAGTACTTC
-	TRBJ2-3	TRBD2	TRBV4-2	CASSLRTSGGNTISTDTQYF	TGTGCCAGCAGCCTTAGGACTAGCGGGGGGAATACTATTAGCACAGATACGCAGTATTTT
-	TRBJ2-6	TRBD1	TRBV19	CASQDRAGANVLTF	TGTGCCAGCCAGGACAGGGCTGGGGCCAACGTCCTGACTTTC
-	TRBJ1-1	-	TRBV27	CASSSARRDMNTEAFF	TGTGCCAGCAGTTCCGCACGACGGGACATGAACACTGAAGCTTTCTTT
-	TRBJ2-3	TRBD2	TRBV5-4	CASRTSGGPSDTQYF	TGTGCCAGCAGAACTAGCGGGGGGCCTTCAGATACGCAGTATTTT
-	TRBJ2-5	TRBD2	TRBV7-6	CASSISGGVGQETQYF	TGTGCCAGCAGCATTAGCGGGGGGGTTGGGCAAGAGACCCAGTACTTC
-	TRBJ1-2	-	TRBV19	CASRDRGLEGYGYTF	TGTGCCAGTAGGGATCGTGGTTTGGAGGGCTATGGCTACACCTTC
-	TRBJ1-6	TRBD1	TRBV27	CASALGTGFSGFALHF	TGTGCCAGCGCTCTTGGGACAGGGTTTTCAGGTTTCGCCCTCCACTTT
-	TRBJ1-1	-	TRBV29-1	CSAGLPVTEAFF	TGCAGCGCTGGCCTGCCTGTAACTGAAGCTTTCTTT
-	TRBJ1-5	-	TRBV15	CATSREGVSNQPQHF	TGTGCCACCAGCAGAGAAGGAGTTAGCAATCAGCCCCAGCATTTT
-	TRBJ2-4	TRBD2	TRBV19	CASRTGGYGIQYF	TGTGCCAGTAGAACGGGGGGATACGGCATTCAGTACTTC
-	TRBJ1-5	-	TRBV28	CASTATSVQFSKPQHF	TGTGCCAGCACTGCTACTAGCGTACAGTTCAGCAAGCCCCAGCATTTT
-	TRBJ1-2	-	TRBV30	CAWSVLPGNGYTF	TGTGCCTGGAGTGTACTTCCCGGGAATGGCTACACCTTC
-	TRBJ1-5	-	TRBV7-8	CASSLRARRAGNQPQHF	TGTGCCAGCAGCCTTAGGGCGCGGAGAGCGGGCAATCAGCCCCAGCATTTT
-	TRBJ2-5	-	TRBV25-1	CASSEFIRAGQETQYF	TGTGCCAGCAGTGAATTTATTAGGGCAGGGCAAGAGACCCAGTACTTC
-	TRBJ1-2	TRBD1	TRBV5-1	CASSPDRPNYGYTF	TGCGCCAGCAGCCCGGACAGGCCTAACTATGGCTACACCTTC
-	TRBJ1-1	-	TRBV5-1	CASSLGGLMRTEAFF	TGCGCCAGCAGCTTGGGAGGACTTATGAGAACTGAAGCTTTCTTT
-	TRBJ1-1	TRBD1	TRBV4-3	CASSQRTGAKTEAFF	TGCGCCAGCAGCCAGAGGACAGGGGCTAAGACTGAAGCTTTCTTT
-	TRBJ2-1	-	TRBV4-3	CASSQGLSGLPYNEQFF	TGCGCCAGCAGCCAAGGCCTGTCGGGACTCCCCTACAATGAGCAGTTCTTC
-	TRBJ1-4	TRBD1	TRBV30	CAWRPGQGINEKLFF	TGTGCCTGGAGGCCGGGACAGGGGATTAATGAAAAACTGTTTTTT
few	TRBJ1-3	-	TRBV9	CASGAGLSSGNTIYF	TGTGCCAGCGGTGCAGGGCTTTCCTCTGGAAACACCATATATTTT
-	TRBJ1-2	TRBD1	TRBV6-5	CASSYGTGGYTF	TGTGCCAGCAGCTATGGGACAGGCGGCTACACCTTC
-	TRBJ2-1	-	TRBV6-5	CASKTTAGAYNEQFF	TGTGCCAGCAAAACCACGGCAGGGGCCTACAATGAGCAGTTCTTC
-	TRBJ1-5	TRBD1	TRBV5-5	CASSLGTETSQPQHF	TGTGCCAGCAGCCTCGGGACAGAAACATCTCAGCCCCAGCATTTT
-	TRBJ1-6	-	TRBV6-5	CASSRTGDNSPLHF	TGTGCCAGCAGCAGGACTGGGGATAATTCACCCCTCCACTTT
-	TRBJ1-1	-	TRBV27	CASSPRLMNTEAFF	TGTGCCAGCAGTCCGAGGCTCATGAACACTGAAGCTTTCTTT
-	TRBJ2-1	TRBD2	TRBV6-1	CASSVLFLAGDNEQFF	TGTGCCAGCAGTGTACTTTTTCTAGCGGGAGACAATGAGCAGTTCTTC
-	TRBJ2-5	TRBD2	TRBV2	CASSPRLAMYQETQYF	TGTGCCAGCAGTCCACGACTAGCGATGTACCAAGAGACCCAGTACTTC
-	TRBJ1-5	TRBD1	TRBV2	CASSEAPTGGYPQHF	TGTGCCAGCAGTGAAGCGCCGACAGGGGGGTACCCCCAGCATTTT
-	TRBJ1-5	-	TRBV6-5	CASSSTGGYNQPQHF	TGTGCCAGCAGCTCTACCGGGGGGTACAATCAGCCCCAGCATTTT
few	TRBJ1-1	TRBD1	TRBV9	CASSAKGARNTEAFF	TGTGCCAGCAGCGCCAAGGGGGCGAGGAACACTGAAGCTTTCTTT
-	TRBJ1-1	-	TRBV11-2	CASSLGLSWPSGTEAFF	TGTGCCAGCAGCTTAGGGTTATCGTGGCCCAGTGGCACTGAAGCTTTCTTT
-	TRBJ1-6	TRBD1	TRBV7-8	CASSLRTGDSPLHF	TGTGCCAGCAGCTTAAGGACAGGTGATTCACCCCTCCACTTT
once	TRBJ2-1	TRBD2	TRBV9	CASSVVAGGHNEQFF	TGTGCCAGCAGCGTAGTAGCGGGTGGTCACAATGAGCAGTTCTTC
-	TRBJ1-2	-	TRBV28	CASRHYPQGNYGYTF	TGTGCCAGCAGGCATTACCCCCAGGGAAACTATGGCTACACCTTC
few	TRBJ2-2	-	TRBV6-5	CASSVGAGELFF	TGTGCCAGCAGTGTAGGGGCCGGGGAGCTGTTTTTT
-	TRBJ1-4	-	TRBV28	CASSFYRATNEKLFF	TGTGCCAGCAGTTTTTACAGAGCAACTAATGAAAAACTGTTTTTT
-	TRBJ2-3	-	TRBV7-3	CASSSYGGPNATQYF	TGTGCCAGCAGCTCATACGGGGGACCTAACGCCACGCAGTATTTT
few	TRBJ1-2	TRBD1	TRBV19	CASLDRGNTIWGYTF	TGTGCCAGCCTGGACAGGGGAAATACTATTTGGGGCTACACCTTC
-	TRBJ1-1	-	TRBV6-1	CASSEGYLNTEAFF	TGTGCCAGCAGTGAAGGTTATTTGAACACTGAAGCTTTCTTT
-	TRBJ2-5	TRBD2	TRBV2	CASSEALAGGQETQYF	TGTGCCAGCAGTGAAGCGTTAGCGGGGGGGCAAGAGACCCAGTACTTC
-	TRBJ2-1	-	TRBV29-1	CSVDDTYNEQFF	TGCAGCGTTGACGACACCTACAATGAGCAGTTCTTC
-	TRBJ1-1	-	TRBV6-6	CASSSDDRMNTEAFF	TGTGCCAGCAGTTCCGACGACAGGATGAACACTGAAGCTTTCTTT
-	TRBJ1-2	TRBD1	TRBV28	CASTQPGQGPPNYGYTF	TGTGCCAGCACTCAGCCGGGACAGGGGCCCCCTAACTATGGCTACACCTTC
-	TRBJ1-1	-	TRBV7-6	CASSLRPGGDTEAFF	TGTGCCAGCAGCCTTAGACCGGGGGGGGACACTGAAGCTTTCTTT
-	TRBJ2-5	TRBD2	TRBV9	CASTPGQLAGGIQETQYF	TGTGCCAGCACCCCCGGGCAACTAGCGGGGGGGATCCAAGAGACCCAGTACTTC
-	TRBJ2-3	TRBD1	TRBV6-4	CASSKMAGTGSDTQYF	TGTGCCAGCAGTAAAATGGCGGGGACAGGGTCAGATACGCAGTATTTT
-	TRBJ2-2	TRBD2	TRBV28	CASSLGGGNTGELFF	TGTGCCAGCAGTTTAGGCGGGGGGAACACCGGGGAGCTGTTTTTT
-	TRBJ2-5	-	TRBV7-2	CASSSDRKETQYF	TGTGCCAGCAGCTCTGACAGAAAAGAGACCCAGTACTTC
few	TRBJ1-6	-	TRBV6-5	CASSYGVNRDAPLHF	TGTGCCAGCAGTTACGGGGTGAACAGGGACGCACCCCTCCACTTT
-	TRBJ1-2	-	TRBV28	CASSGSGKAQAGYTF	TGTGCCAGCAGTGGATCCGGGAAGGCTCAAGCTGGCTACACCTTC
-	TRBJ2-6	-	TRBV7-8	CASSLARSSGANVLTF	TGTGCCAGCAGCTTAGCCCGTAGCTCTGGGGCCAACGTCCTGACTTTC
-	TRBJ2-5	TRBD1	TRBV7-4	CASRKGARGYLQETQYF	TGTGCCAGCAGGAAAGGGGCCAGGGGGTACCTCCAAGAGACCCAGTACTTC
once	TRBJ2-1	-	TRBV28	CASSSVGVASPYNEQFF	TGTGCCAGCAGTTCTGTCGGGGTGGCCTCTCCTTACAATGAGCAGTTCTTC